One and the same sample provided the 14 T cell receptor beta chains below, sequenced in a study of response to subunit inactivated influenza vaccine. Each CDR3 protein is one row after TCRdb ran MiXCR on the RT-PCR reads. Among fewer than 750,000 distinct CDR3 sequences, 14% were seen once, and the ten largest hold over 8.5%. Material: PBMCs from blood, obtained about 11 days after vaccination. The origin of the receptors is a middle-aged man who received an inactivated influenza vaccine.

CDR3 protein: CASSFTSSQETQYF. The CDR3 DNA sequence: TGCGCCAGCAGCTTTACTAGCAGCCAAGAGACCCAGTACTTC. The chain uses TRBV5-1 and TRBJ2-5; tentative D call: TRBD2 (6 bases). The CDR3 is 14 residues long. The germline CDR1 and CDR2 sequences are SGHRS and YFSETQ. V shed 2 bases and J shed 1 base, with 9 bases lying between them.

This clonotype was seen more than once but under ten times. The V call is TRBV4-3, the J call TRBJ2-3, with D unclear. This CDR3 has 15 residues. Germline values: CDR1 LGHNA, CDR2 YSLEER. Trimming shortened V by 1 base and J by 2 bases, and 10 bases separated the two germline ends. CDR3 region: CASSQGVMFTDTQYF. As DNA, the CDR3 is TGCGCCAGCAGCCAAGGTGTGATGTTCACAGATACGCAGTATTTT.

This clonotype was counted a few times. V is TRBV11-1 and J is TRBJ2-1; 9 positions match TRBD2. The germline V gene has CDR1 SGHAT and CDR2 FQDESV (reference sequence). After removal of 2 bases from V and 8 bases from J, the junction contained 10 bases not matched to a gene. The CDR3 length is 16 residues. The CDR3 spells CASSLLLAGGVHEQFF. Here the CDR3 DNA reads TGTGCCAGCAGCTTATTACTAGCGGGTGGAGTGCATGAGCAGTTCTTC.

This clonotype has ten or more counts. This sequence joins TRBV7-2 and TRBJ2-3, with a possible D match to TRBD2 (7 bases). The V end lost 1 base, the J end lost 2 bases, and 13 bases lay between the germline ends. This CDR3 is 16 amino acids long. CDR1 and CDR2 (germline): SGHTA, FQGNSA. In nucleotides, the CDR3 is TGTGCCAGCAGCTTAGGGGCCGGGGGGCCCACAGATACGCAGTATTTT. Amino acids: CASSLGAGGPTDTQYF.

This chain's CDR3 is CASRKAGGEQFF. Here the CDR3 DNA reads TGTGCCAGCAGGAAAGCGGGAGGGGAGCAGTTCTTC. V is TRBV12-3 or TRBV12-4 and J is TRBJ2-1, with 10 bases aligning to TRBD2. The ends lost 6 bases at V and 10 bases at J; junction bases unmatched: 3. CDR3 length: 12 residues.

The chain links TRBV27 to TRBJ2-2; 11 bases match TRBD1. The CDR3 has 17 residues. CDR1 is MNHEY and CDR2 is SMNVEV in the germline V gene (reference sequence). V was pared by 7 bases and J by 0 bases, with 7 bases of the junction left unmatched. The CDR3 region has the DNA TGTGCCAGCATCCGTAGGACAGGGGGCGCGAACACCGGGGAGCTGTTTTTT. Translating gives CASIRRTGGANTGELFF.

This clonotype turned up a few times. The rearrangement joins TRBV4-1 to TRBJ1-1; TRBD1 matches 7 bases. V was pared by 7 bases and J by 5 bases, with 19 bases of the junction left unmatched. The CDR3 runs to 17 residues. Germline V gene lookup returns CDR1 MGHRA and CDR2 YSYEKL. DNA of the CDR3: TGCGCCAGCACCCCGGGTGGGAGCGCAGGGGGAGTGACTGAAGCTTTCTTT. Translated, it gives CASTPGGSAGGVTEAFF.

The sample holds one count of this clonotype. This chain connects TRBV6-1 to TRBJ2-1, with TRBD1 matching 7 bases. The ends lost 5 bases at V and 4 bases at J; junction bases unmatched: 8. Germline lookup yields CDR1 MNHNS and CDR2 SASEGT. CDR3 size: 15 residues. In DNA, the CDR3 is TGTGCCAGCAGTCTCACCGGGACAGATTACAATGAGCAGTTCTTC. Translating gives CASSLTGTDYNEQFF.

The sample holds a few counts of this clonotype. V and J are TRBV4-3 and TRBJ1-2; D may be TRBD1 (5 bases). Between the trimmed V and J ends, which lost 10 bases and 4 bases, there was a span of 22 bases. This CDR3 has 15 residues. Germline V gene lookup returns CDR1 LGHNA and CDR2 YSLEER. The CDR3 spells CATSPGTVGVYGYTF. CDR3 DNA: TGCGCCACTTCGCCGGGGACCGTCGGGGTCTATGGCTACACCTTC.

The table lists this clonotype with a few counts. The chain uses TRBV4-3 and TRBJ2-3, with TRBD2 matching over 10 bases. Per the germline V gene, CDR1 is LGHNA and CDR2 is YSLEER. V dropped 0 bases and J dropped 0; count of bases not matched to a gene: 9. CDR3 length: 19 residues. The DNA for the CDR3 is TGCGCCAGCAGCCAAGATGGGCTAGCGGGGGATCCTAGCACAGATACGCAGTATTTT. Amino acid sequence: CASSQDGLAGDPSTDTQYF.

In this sample, this clonotype turned up once. This chain links TRBV18 with TRBJ2-5, with 7 bases fitting TRBD2. Germline CDR1 is KGHSH and CDR2 is LQKENI. V was pared by 5 bases and J by 2 bases, with 5 bases of the junction left unmatched. The CDR3 is 14 amino acids. CDR3 region: CASSSGGSQETQYF. The CDR3 DNA is TGTGCCAGCTCATCGGGGGGATCACAAGAGACCCAGTACTTC. Using reference TRBV18 and TRBJ2-5 for the parts outside the CDR3, the full variable domain is NAGVMQNPRHLVRRRGQEARLRCSPMKGHSHVYWYRQLPEEGLKFMVYLQKENIIDESGMPKERFSAEFPKEGPSILRIQQVVRGDSAAYFCASSSGGSQETQYFGPGTRLLVL.

V is TRBV19 and J is TRBJ2-3, with TRBD2 matching over 8 bases. Germline-derived CDR1 and CDR2 are LNHDA and SQIVND (reference sequence). The V and J ends lost 10 bases and 1 base, in that order; junction bases with no gene match: 10. The CDR3 is 15 amino acids. CDR3 residues: CATKDVTSGTDTQYF. CDR3 DNA: TGTGCCACGAAAGACGTGACTAGCGGCACAGATACGCAGTATTTT.

The CDR3 sequence: CASSPSAGFNSPLHF. The DNA for the CDR3 is TGTGCCAGCTCACCATCGGCCGGATTCAATTCACCCCTCCACTTT. The genes are TRBV18 and TRBJ1-6; no reliable D call. Germline CDR1 reads KGHSH; CDR2 reads LQKENI. The CDR3 covers 15 residues. V lost 2 bases, J lost 7 bases, and 12 bases lay in between.

J is TRBJ1-2 and V is TRBV20-1; possibly TRBD1 for D (5 bases). Germline V gene sequence: CDR1 DFQATT, CDR2 SNEGSKA (reference sequence). The CDR3 has 13 amino acids. Trimming left V 2 bases short and J 4 bases short, with 11 bases between. Written as DNA, the CDR3 is TGCAGTGCTAGAAGCAGGGATGCCTATGGCTACACCTTC. Its translation: CSARSRDAYGYTF.